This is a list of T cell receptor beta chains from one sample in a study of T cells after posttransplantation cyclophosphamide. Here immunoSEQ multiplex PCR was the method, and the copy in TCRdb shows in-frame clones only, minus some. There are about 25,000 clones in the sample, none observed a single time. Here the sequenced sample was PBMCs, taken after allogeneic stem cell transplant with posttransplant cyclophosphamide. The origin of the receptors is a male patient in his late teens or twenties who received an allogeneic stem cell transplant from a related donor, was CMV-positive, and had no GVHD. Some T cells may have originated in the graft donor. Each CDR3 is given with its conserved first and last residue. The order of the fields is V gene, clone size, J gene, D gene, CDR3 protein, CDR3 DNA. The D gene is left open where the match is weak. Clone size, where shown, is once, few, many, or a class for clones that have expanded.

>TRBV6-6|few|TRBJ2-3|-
CASSSRDLGGTDTQYF
TGTGCCAGCAGTTCCCGGGACCTTGGGGGGACAGATACGCAGTATTTT
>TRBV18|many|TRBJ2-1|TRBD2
CASSPGGEGVQFF
TGTGCCAGCTCACCAGGGGGGGAAGGGGTGCAGTTCTTC
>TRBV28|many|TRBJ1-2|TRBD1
CASSLIPGGYSYYGYTF
TGTGCCAGCAGTTTAATACCAGGGGGCTATTCGTACTATGGCTACACCTTC
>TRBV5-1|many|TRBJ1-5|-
CASSLDSLNQPQHF
TGCGCCAGCAGCTTGGACAGCCTCAATCAGCCCCAGCATTTT
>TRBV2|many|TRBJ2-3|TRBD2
CASRSSGTSVSDTQYF
TGTGCCAGCAGGTCCTCCGGGACTAGTGTCTCAGATACGCAGTATTTT
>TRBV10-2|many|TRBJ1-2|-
CASSETGNYGYTF
TGCGCCAGCAGTGAAACAGGGAACTATGGCTACACCTTC
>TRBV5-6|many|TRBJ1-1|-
CASSLGGRGNTEAFF
TGTGCCAGCAGCTTGGGTGGCAGGGGGAACACTGAAGCTTTCTTT
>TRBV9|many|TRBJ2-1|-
CASSVGDEQFF
TGTGCCAGCAGCGTAGGAGATGAGCAGTTCTTC
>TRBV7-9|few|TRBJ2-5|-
CASSLDSRTQYF
TGTGCCAGCAGCCTTGATAGCAGGACCCAGTACTTC
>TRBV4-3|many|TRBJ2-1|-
CASSQAQARSYNEQFF
TGCGCCAGCAGCCAAGCTCAGGCCCGCTCCTACAATGAGCAGTTCTTC
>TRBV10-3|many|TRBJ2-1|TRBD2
CAISEGTGTKNEQFF
TGTGCCATCAGTGAGGGGACCGGGACTAAAAATGAGCAGTTCTTC
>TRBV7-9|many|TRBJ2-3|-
CASSLQGSDTQYF
TGTGCCAGCAGCTTACAGGGGTCGGATACGCAGTATTTT
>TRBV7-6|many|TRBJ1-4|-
CASSISPGLANEKLFF
TGTGCCAGCAGCATAAGCCCAGGGTTGGCTAATGAAAAACTGTTTTTT
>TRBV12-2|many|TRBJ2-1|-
CASRTAQGARYNEQFF
TGTGCAAGTCGCACAGCACAGGGGGCGCGTTACAATGAGCAGTTCTTC
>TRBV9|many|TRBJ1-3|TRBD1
CASSVTDRGLTPIYF
TGTGCCAGCAGCGTGACCGACAGGGGATTGACACCCATATATTTT
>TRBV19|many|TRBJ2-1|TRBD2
CASSMGGGNEQFF
TGTGCCAGTAGTATGGGGGGAGGGAATGAGCAGTTCTTC
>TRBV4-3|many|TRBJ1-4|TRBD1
CASSQGTGQSNEKLFF
TGCGCCAGCAGCCAAGGAACGGGACAGTCTAATGAAAAACTGTTTTTT
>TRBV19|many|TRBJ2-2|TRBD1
CASRRQGAQNTGELFF
TGTGCCAGTAGACGACAGGGGGCGCAGAACACCGGGGAGCTGTTTTTT
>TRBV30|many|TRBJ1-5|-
CAWSEQPRGPQHF
TGTGCCTGGAGTGAACAACCTAGGGGGCCCCAGCATTTT
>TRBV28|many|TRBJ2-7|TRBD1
CASSLLGTERPYEQYF
TGTGCCAGCAGTTTATTGGGGACAGAAAGGCCCTACGAGCAGTACTTC
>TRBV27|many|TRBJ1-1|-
CASSLAGNTEAFF
TGTGCCAGCAGTTTGGCAGGCAACACTGAAGCTTTCTTT
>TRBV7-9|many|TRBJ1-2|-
CASSFGPRYGYTF
TGTGCCAGCAGCTTTGGGCCGAGATATGGCTACACCTTC
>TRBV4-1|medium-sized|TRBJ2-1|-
CASSQDVSEGQQFF
TGCGCCAGCAGCCAAGATGTCTCTGAGGGTCAGCAGTTCTTC
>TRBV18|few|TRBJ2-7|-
CASSPRTVSYEQYF
TGTGCCAGCTCACCACGGACAGTTTCCTACGAGCAGTACTTC
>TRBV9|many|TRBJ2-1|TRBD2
CASSVGGEGEQFF
TGTGCCAGCAGCGTAGGTGGGGAGGGTGAGCAGTTCTTC
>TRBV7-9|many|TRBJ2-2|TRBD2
CASSASGRETGELFF
TGTGCCAGCAGCGCTAGCGGGAGGGAGACCGGGGAGCTGTTTTTT
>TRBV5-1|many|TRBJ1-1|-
CASRVTSFQNTEAFF
TGCGCCAGCAGGGTGACAAGTTTCCAGAACACTGAAGCTTTCTTT
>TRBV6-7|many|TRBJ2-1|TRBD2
CASSSRGGGPYNEQFF
TGTGCCAGCAGTTCCCGAGGCGGGGGGCCTTACAATGAGCAGTTCTTC
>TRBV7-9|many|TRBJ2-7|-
CASSRTGITYEQYF
TGTGCCAGCAGCCGCACCGGGATTACCTACGAGCAGTACTTC
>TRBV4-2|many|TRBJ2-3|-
CASSQDSASGTDTQYF
TGTGCCAGCAGCCAAGATTCGGCTAGCGGCACAGATACGCAGTATTTT
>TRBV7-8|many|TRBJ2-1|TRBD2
CASSLMVGTRTNNEQFF
TGTGCCAGCAGCTTAATGGTGGGGACTAGGACAAATAATGAGCAGTTCTTC
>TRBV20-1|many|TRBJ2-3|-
CSGGGQDTQYF
TGCAGTGGTGGGGGACAAGATACGCAGTATTTT
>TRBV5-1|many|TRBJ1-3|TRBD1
CASSRQGDRNTIYF
TGCGCCAGCAGCCGACAGGGGGACCGAAACACCATATATTTT
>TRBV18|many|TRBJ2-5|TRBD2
CASSPPRTSGPRTQYF
TGTGCCAGCTCACCACCGAGGACTAGCGGCCCTCGGACCCAGTACTTC
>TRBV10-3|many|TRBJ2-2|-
CAISELLAAGELFF
TGTGCCATCAGTGAGCTTCTAGCCGCCGGGGAGCTGTTTTTT
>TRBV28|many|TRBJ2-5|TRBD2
CASSTRLAGQSPQYF
TGTGCCAGCAGTACCAGACTAGCGGGGCAGAGCCCCCAGTACTTC
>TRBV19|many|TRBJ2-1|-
CASSIGSGWRGNEQFF
TGTGCCAGTAGTATTGGGTCTGGTTGGAGGGGCAATGAGCAGTTCTTC
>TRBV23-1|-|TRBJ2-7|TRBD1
CASSQSDRDRAYEQYF
TGCGCCAGCAGTCAATCGGATCGGGACAGGGCCTACGAGCAGTACTTC
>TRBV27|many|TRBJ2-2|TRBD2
CASSGSGRRWELFF
TGTGCCAGCAGTGGAAGCGGGAGGAGGTGGGAGCTGTTTTTT
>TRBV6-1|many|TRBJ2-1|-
CASSEYVLSSYNEQFF
TGTGCCAGCAGTGAATACGTGCTGAGCTCCTACAATGAGCAGTTCTTC
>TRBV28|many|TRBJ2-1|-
CASSLIEFSYNEQFF
TGTGCCAGCAGTTTAATAGAATTCTCCTACAATGAGCAGTTCTTC
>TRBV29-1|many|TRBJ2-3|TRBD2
CSVDTIVSGGSDTQYF
TGCAGCGTCGATACCATCGTTAGCGGGGGGTCAGATACGCAGTATTTT
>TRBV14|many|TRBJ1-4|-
CASSRNLQNEKLFF
TGTGCCAGCAGCCGTAACCTACAGAATGAAAAACTGTTTTTT
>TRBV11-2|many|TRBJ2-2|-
CASSLVWGGQDTGELFF
TGTGCCAGCAGCTTAGTGTGGGGGGGCCAGGACACCGGGGAGCTGTTTTTT
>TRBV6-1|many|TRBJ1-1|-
CASSEDRDGIFVSANTEAFF
TGTGCCAGCAGTGAAGACAGGGACGGTATCTTCGTTTCGGCGAACACTGAAGCTTTCTTT
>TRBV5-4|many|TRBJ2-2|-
CASSSRQFNTGELFF
TGTGCCAGCAGCTCCCGCCAGTTTAACACCGGGGAGCTGTTTTTT
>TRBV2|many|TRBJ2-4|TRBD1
CASRGQTGLAKNIQYF
TGTGCCAGCCGGGGACAGACAGGTCTAGCCAAAAACATTCAGTACTTC
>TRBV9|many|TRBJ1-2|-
CASRGGGGQGYGYTF
TGTGCCAGCAGGGGAGGGGGAGGTCAGGGCTATGGCTACACCTTC
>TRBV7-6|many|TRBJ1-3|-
CASSDRGGGNTIYF
TGTGCCAGCAGTGACCGGGGAGGTGGAAACACCATATATTTT
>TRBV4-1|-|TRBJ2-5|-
CASSQVEGGAQETQYF
TGCGCCAGCAGCCAAGTCGAGGGAGGAGCGCAAGAGACCCAGTACTTC
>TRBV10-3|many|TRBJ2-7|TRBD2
CATLAAGGDEQYF
TGTGCCACCTTAGCAGCGGGGGGCGACGAGCAGTACTTC
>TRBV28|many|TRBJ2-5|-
CASSFDGDSLQETQYF
TGTGCCAGCAGTTTTGACGGGGACTCCCTACAAGAGACCCAGTACTTC
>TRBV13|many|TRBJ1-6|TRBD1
CASSAPGQGHSPLHF
TGTGCCAGCAGCGCTCCGGGACAGGGGCATTCACCCCTCCACTTT
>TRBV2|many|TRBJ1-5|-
CASRREEGNQPQHF
TGTGCCAGCAGGAGGGAAGAAGGAAATCAGCCCCAGCATTTT
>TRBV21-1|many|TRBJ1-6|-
CASRAQRDSPLHF
TGTGCCAGCCGGGCCCAGAGGGATTCACCCCTCCACTTT